What follows are 21 T cell receptor beta chains derived from one specimen sequenced in a study of blood T cell repertoires in COVID-19. Repertoires were generated with immunoSEQ multiplex PCR, while TCRdb's copy carries only in-frame clones and drops some. The sample includes roughly 70,000 clones, about nine tenths of them seen just once. Sequencing was performed on peripheral blood. These receptors were taken from a man between 45 and 60 years old with active COVID-19.

This clone was seen once. The chain recombines TRBV5-1 with TRBJ2-1; D perhaps matches TRBD1 (5 bases). V was cut by 2 bases and J by 5 bases, with 14 bases left in between. The CDR3 has 15 residues. Germline V lookup: CDR1 SGHRS, CDR2 YFSETQ. The CDR3 DNA reads as TGCGCCAGCAGCTTTCGTCCGGAAGGGGACAATGAGCAGTTCTTC. Its translation: CASSFRPEGDNEQFF.

The chain combines TRBV6-5 with TRBJ1-2; 9 bases agree with TRBD1. Germline CDR1 and CDR2: MNHEY and SVGAGI. The CDR3 has 14 residues. J was trimmed by 4 bases and V by 5 bases; bases with no gene match: 5. CDR3 sequence reads: CASSTGGAAYGYTF. The CDR3 coding sequence is TGTGCCAGCAGTACAGGGGGCGCCGCCTATGGCTACACCTTC.

The chain employs TRBV6-5 and TRBJ2-1; the match to TRBD2 covers 8 bases. The CDR3 runs to 16 residues. V trimming: 0 bases; J trimming: 7 bases; junction bases outside the gene matches: 8. Germline V gives CDR1 MNHEY, CDR2 SVGAGI. Here the CDR3 reads CASSYSSGRMWNEQFF. The CDR3 DNA reads TGTGCCAGCAGTTACTCAAGCGGGAGAATGTGGAATGAGCAGTTCTTC.

The rearrangement links TRBV2 to TRBJ1-1; D ambiguous. Trimming removed 2 bases from V and 8 bases from J, with 9 bases in between. The CDR3 is 12 amino acids. Germline assignment: CDR1 SNHLY and CDR2 FYNNEI. CDR3 amino acids: CASSEWVAEAFF. The CDR3 DNA reads TGTGCCAGCAGTGAATGGGTAGCCGAAGCTTTCTTT.

The chain has TRBV28 and TRBJ1-4; the match to TRBD1 covers 8 bases. The CDR3 is made up of 16 amino acids. V gave up 5 bases and J gave up 9 bases; unmatched junction bases: 14. Germline V gives CDR1 MDHEN, CDR2 SYDVKM. DNA of the CDR3: TGTGCCAGCAGTCCCCCCGGGACAGGACACGATAAAAAACTGTTTTTT. Protein sequence: CASSPPGTGHDKKLFF.

The V and J genes are TRBV6-6 and TRBJ2-3; 7 bases line up with TRBD2. The CDR3 has 16 amino acids. The V and J ends lost 6 bases and 2 bases, in that order; junction bases with no gene match: 11. Germline CDR1 is MNHNY and CDR2 is SVGAGI (reference sequence). The CDR3 sequence is CASSQATGGYTDTQYF. CDR3 bases: TGTGCCAGCAGCCAGGCTACGGGGGGATACACAGATACGCAGTATTTT.

The sample holds one count of this clone. The rearrangement joins TRBV3-1 (or the pseudogene TRBV3-2) to TRBJ2-5; 10 bases are shared with TRBD2. The CDR3 extends over 15 amino acids. Germline CDR1 reads LGHDT; CDR2 reads YNNKEL (reference sequence). Germline trimming cut 4 bases from V and 5 bases from J; bases unmatched to any gene: 7. The DNA for the CDR3 is TGTGCCAGCAGCCGAAGCGGGAGGGTCGGGGAGACCCAGTACTTC. Protein sequence: CASSRSGRVGETQYF.

V is TRBV6-5 and J is TRBJ2-5; TRBD2 matches at 10 bases. The CDR3 covers 16 residues. Germline CDR1 and CDR2: MNHEY and SVGAGI. After removal of 0 bases from V and 10 bases from J, the junction contained 11 bases not matched to a gene. The CDR3 region is CASSYSRASGSGDQYF. The CDR3, as DNA: TGTGCCAGCAGTTACTCGAGGGCTAGCGGGAGCGGGGACCAGTACTTC.

The rearrangement joins TRBV11-2 to TRBJ2-3; D uncertain. Germline lookup yields CDR1 SGHAT and CDR2 FQNNGV. V shed 0 bases and J shed 7 bases, with 5 bases lying between them. The CDR3 runs 12 residues. CDR3 amino acids: CASSLDHYTQYF. The CDR3 DNA reads TGTGCCAGCAGCTTAGATCATTATACGCAGTATTTT.

The V gene is TRBV20-1, the J gene TRBJ2-7; 11 nucleotides match TRBD1. With V trimmed by 3 bases and J by 6 bases, 16 bases remained unmatched. The CDR3 runs to 17 residues. Germline CDR1 reads DFQATT; CDR2 reads SNEGSKA (reference sequence). The chain's CDR3 is CSASGTGGDRSSAEQYF. CDR3 coding DNA: TGCAGTGCTAGTGGGACAGGGGGAGATCGATCGAGCGCCGAGCAGTACTTC.

This rearrangement joins TRBV18 to TRBJ2-3, with D unresolved. V dropped 3 bases and J dropped 6 bases, with 7 bases sitting between them. Germline-derived CDR1 and CDR2 are KGHSH and LQKENI. The CDR3 consists of 12 residues. Here the CDR3 reads CASSPPGDTQYF. CDR3 nucleotides: TGTGCCAGCTCACCCCCCGGGGATACGCAGTATTTT. The full variable domain, in which reference TRBV18 and TRBJ2-3 provide the parts outside the CDR3, is NAGVMQNPRHLVRRRGQEARLRCSPMKGHSHVYWYRQLPEEGLKFMVYLQKENIIDESGMPKERFSAEFPKEGPSILRIQQVVRGDSAAYFCASSPPGDTQYFGPGTRLTVL.

The chain combines TRBV5-1 with TRBJ2-7; weak D call: TRBD2 (5 bases). V was pared by 3 bases and J by 6 bases, with 22 bases between. This CDR3 has 16 residues. CDR1 is SGHRS, CDR2 YFSETQ, per germline. The CDR3 loop is CASSSHFTSRTGEQYF. CDR3 sequence (DNA): TGCGCCAGCAGCTCTCATTTTACTTCGAGGACTGGCGAGCAGTACTTC.

This chain connects TRBV6-2 or TRBV6-3 to TRBJ1-5; 7 nucleotides agree with TRBD1. CDR1 is MNHEY, CDR2 SVGEGT, per germline. After removal of 6 bases from V and 5 bases from J, the junction contained 10 bases not matched to a gene. This CDR3 region has 15 residues. DNA for the CDR3: TGTGCCAGCAGCAACCTCGGGACAGAGGATCAGCCCCAGCATTTT. Encoded protein: CASSNLGTEDQPQHF.

The J gene is TRBJ1-3, the V gene TRBV11-1; maybe TRBD1 (6 bases). V lost 5 bases to trimming and J lost 0 bases, with 8 bases between them. This CDR3 comprises 14 residues. CDR1 is SGHAT and CDR2 is FQDESV in the germline V gene (reference sequence). As DNA, the CDR3 is TGTGCCAGCAGCCGGACAGTCTCTGGAAACACCATATATTTT. It translates to CASSRTVSGNTIYF.

DNA for the CDR3: TGTGCCAGCAGCCAAAGGGGACTAGCACCGACGGGAGGGGAGCAGTACTTC. This sequence encodes CASSQRGLAPTGGEQYF. The chain has TRBV3-1 (or the pseudogene TRBV3-2) and TRBJ2-7; 9 nucleotides align to TRBD2. V was pared by 2 bases and J by 7 bases, with 15 bases of the junction left unmatched. CDR1 is LGHDT, CDR2 YNNKEL, per germline (reference sequence). The CDR3 sequence is 17 residues long.

This sequence joins TRBV27 and TRBJ2-3, with TRBD2 identical over 9 bases. V gave up 5 bases and J gave up 6 bases; unmatched junction bases: 9. Germline V gene data show CDR1 as MNHEY and CDR2 as SMNVEV (reference sequence). The CDR3 is made up of 15 amino acids. CDR3: CASSLAGLAGDTQYF. Written as DNA, the CDR3 is TGTGCCAGCAGTCTCGCGGGACTAGCAGGTGATACGCAGTATTTT.

The chain combines TRBV4-1 with TRBJ1-6; D is unresolved. V was pared by 3 bases and J by 7 bases, with 13 bases between. Germline values: CDR1 MGHRA, CDR2 YSYEKL. The CDR3 totals 15 residues. The CDR3 sequence: CASSQGLIENSPLHF. The CDR3 DNA sequence: TGCGCCAGCAGCCAGGGCTTGATAGAGAATTCACCCCTCCACTTT.

The J gene is TRBJ2-1, the V gene TRBV9; D unresolved. The CDR3 covers 11 residues. Trimming cost V 3 bases and J 6 bases, with 4 bases left between them. CDR1 and CDR2 (germline): SGDLS, YYNGEE. The CDR3 DNA sequence: TGTGCCAGCAGCGGACTCAATGAGCAGTTCTTC. It encodes CASSGLNEQFF.

The V call is TRBV4-3, the J call TRBJ1-2, with D uncertain. Germline V gene data show CDR1 as LGHNA and CDR2 as YSLEER. Between the trimmed V and J ends, which lost 5 bases and 5 bases, there was a span of 18 bases. The CDR3 is made up of 15 amino acids. CDR3 sequence: CASSVTGGYEYGYTF. The CDR3 nucleotides are TGCGCCAGCAGCGTCACGGGAGGGTACGAGTATGGCTACACCTTC.

The genes are TRBV5-1 and TRBJ2-3; 9 bases agree with TRBD2. CDR1 SGHRS and CDR2 YFSETQ come from the germline V gene. This CDR3 has 16 residues. Losses at the gene ends were 1 base for V and 2 bases for J; bases not matched to a gene: 5. The CDR3 nucleotides are TGCGCCAGCAGCTTGACCCCTAGCGGGATCACAGATACGCAGTATTTT. Its protein is CASSLTPSGITDTQYF.

This clone was counted only a few times. The chain couples TRBV2 to TRBJ1-2; 8 bases line up with TRBD1. The CDR3 totals 13 residues. J lost 6 bases, V lost 5 bases, and 5 bases had no gene match. CDR1 and CDR2 (germline): SNHLY, FYNNEI. CDR3 bases: TGTGCCAGCAGTTACAGGGGGAAAGATGGCTACACCTTC. Residues: CASSYRGKDGYTF.